These T cell receptor beta chains were read from a single sample in a study of response to subunit inactivated influenza vaccine. TCRdb reprocessed the RT-PCR reads via MiXCR and lists one record per CDR3 protein. The table has about 780,000 distinct CDR3 sequences, about a fifth seen once; the top ten hold about a tenth. Sample: PBMCs from blood, taken 5 to 6 days after vaccination. These receptors were taken from a man aged 50-60 years who received an inactivated influenza vaccine. The CDR3 runs from the conserved cysteine through the conserved F or W. Each record gives: clone size, D gene, CDR3 length, J gene, V gene, CDR3 DNA, CDR3 protein. D genes are given only for firm matches. Size tells how often a clone was seen (once, few, many) or the class of an expanded clone, and some rows leave it out.

size: few; D: TRBD2; length: 16; J: TRBJ2-1; V: TRBV29-1; DNA: TGCAGCGTTGATAGTTTTGGCGGGAGTTCGTACAATGAGCAGTTCTTC; CDR3: CSVDSFGGSSYNEQFF
size: -; D: -; length: 18; J: TRBJ1-5; V: TRBV12-3/TRBV12-4; DNA: TGTGCCAGCAGTTTATCACCCGGGATCCTTCATAGCAATCAGCCCCAGCATTTT; CDR3: CASSLSPGILHSNQPQHF
size: few; D: -; length: 13; J: TRBJ2-1; V: TRBV20-1; DNA: TGCAGTGCTAGAACCAATTCCTACAATGAGCAGTTCTTC; CDR3: CSARTNSYNEQFF
size: -; D: -; length: 15; J: TRBJ2-2; V: TRBV4-2; DNA: TGTGCCAGCAGCCGAGAGGCCCTATACGCCGGGGAGCTGTTTTTT; CDR3: CASSREALYAGELFF
size: few; D: TRBD1; length: 15; J: TRBJ2-7; V: TRBV5-1; DNA: TGCGCCAGCAGCTCACCGGGACAGCCTGCCTACGAGCAGTACTTC; CDR3: CASSSPGQPAYEQYF
size: few; D: TRBD1; length: 14; J: TRBJ2-2; V: TRBV29-1; DNA: TGCAGCGTTGTAGGACAGGGTGGAACCGGGGAGCTGTTTTTT; CDR3: CSVVGQGGTGELFF
size: -; D: TRBD2; length: 13; J: TRBJ2-1; V: TRBV20-1; DNA: TGCAGTGCGAGAGCGGGATCAGCCAATGAGCAGTTCTTC; CDR3: CSARAGSANEQFF
size: few; D: TRBD2; length: 16; J: TRBJ2-1; V: TRBV12-3/TRBV12-4; DNA: TGTGCCAGCAGTTTAGTAGTAGCGGGAGACTACAATGAGCAGTTCTTC; CDR3: CASSLVVAGDYNEQFF
size: -; D: -; length: 15; J: TRBJ1-4; V: TRBV7-9; DNA: TGTGCCAGCAGCCCGGACAGACGAACTAATGAAAAACTGTTTTTT; CDR3: CASSPDRRTNEKLFF
size: -; D: TRBD1; length: 16; J: TRBJ2-6; V: TRBV5-1; DNA: TGCGCCAGCAGCCAAGGGACAGTCTCTGGGGCCAGCGTCCTGACTTTC; CDR3: CASSQGTVSGASVLTF
size: few; D: -; length: 19; J: TRBJ2-7; V: TRBV11-1; DNA: TGTGCCAGCAGCCCGTACAGGGATGGAAGCCCGAGGCCTTCCTACGAGCAGTACTTC; CDR3: CASSPYRDGSPRPSYEQYF
size: -; D: TRBD1; length: 14; J: TRBJ2-5; V: TRBV6-2/TRBV6-3; DNA: TGTGCCAGCTCCCTAAACAGGGGGTCGCAGACCCAGTACTTC; CDR3: CASSLNRGSQTQYF
size: few; D: -; length: 14; J: TRBJ1-2; V: TRBV7-9; DNA: TGTGCCAGCAGCTTAGGAACAGATGACTATGGCTACACCTTC; CDR3: CASSLGTDDYGYTF
size: -; D: -; length: 13; J: TRBJ2-5; V: TRBV7-2; DNA: TGTGCCAGCAGCCCCCGGGAGCGTGGGACCCAGTACTTC; CDR3: CASSPRERGTQYF
size: -; D: TRBD2; length: 15; J: TRBJ2-7; V: TRBV5-1; DNA: TGCGCCAGCAGCTTGGCCGCCGGGAGGACCTACGAGCAGTACTTC; CDR3: CASSLAAGRTYEQYF
size: -; D: -; length: 14; J: TRBJ1-3; V: TRBV5-1; DNA: TGCGCCAGCAGCTTGAGCACGGGGGGAAACACCATATATTTT; CDR3: CASSLSTGGNTIYF
size: -; D: -; length: 18; J: TRBJ1-2; V: TRBV3-1; DNA: TGTGCCAGCAGCCAAGGCCCCCGTTCTTGGACCAAACTGGATGGCTACACCTTC; CDR3: CASSQGPRSWTKLDGYTF
size: few; D: -; length: 15; J: TRBJ2-3; V: TRBV18; DNA: TGTGCCAGCTCACCAACGAAACTATTAACAGATACGCAGTATTTT; CDR3: CASSPTKLLTDTQYF
size: few; D: TRBD2; length: 15; J: TRBJ2-3; V: TRBV28; DNA: TGTGCCAGCACCTTAGCGGGAGTTAGTTTGGATACGCAGTATTTT; CDR3: CASTLAGVSLDTQYF
size: -; D: TRBD1; length: 15; J: TRBJ2-4; V: TRBV28; DNA: TGTGCCAGCAGTTTGGCAGGGGGCTTTAATGACATTCAGTACTTC; CDR3: CASSLAGGFNDIQYF
size: -; D: -; length: 14; J: TRBJ2-1; V: TRBV20-1; DNA: TGCAGTGCTAGGGACACGAGCTCCTACAATGAGCAGTTCTTC; CDR3: CSARDTSSYNEQFF
size: -; D: TRBD1; length: 16; J: TRBJ1-4; V: TRBV30; DNA: TGTGCCTTTAAGGACAGGAAAAGGATAGGGAATGAAAAACTGTTTTTT; CDR3: CAFKDRKRIGNEKLFF
size: few; D: -; length: 11; J: TRBJ1-1; V: TRBV6-2/TRBV6-3; DNA: TGTGCCAGCGGGTCATACAGTGAAGCTTTCTTT; CDR3: CASGSYSEAFF
size: few; D: -; length: 15; J: TRBJ2-2; V: TRBV4-2; DNA: TGTGCCAGCACCCTTCGGACCGCGAACACCGGGGAGCTGTTTTTT; CDR3: CASTLRTANTGELFF
size: -; D: TRBD1; length: 13; J: TRBJ2-5; V: TRBV20-1; DNA: TGCAGTGCTAGAGATGACAGGGTGGAGACCCAGTACTTC; CDR3: CSARDDRVETQYF
size: -; D: TRBD1; length: 12; J: TRBJ1-6; V: TRBV28; DNA: TGTGCCAGCAGTTCAGGGACAGCCCCCCTCCACTTT; CDR3: CASSSGTAPLHF
size: -; D: -; length: 17; J: TRBJ2-3; V: TRBV5-1; DNA: TGCGCCAGCAGCTTGGAGGGCGGTAGACGGATCGCAGATACGCAGTATTTT; CDR3: CASSLEGGRRIADTQYF
size: -; D: -; length: 15; J: TRBJ1-5; V: TRBV7-2; DNA: TGTGCCAGCAGCAAAGTGGGGGGCGGCAATCAGCCCCAGCATTTT; CDR3: CASSKVGGGNQPQHF
size: -; D: -; length: 14; J: TRBJ2-5; V: TRBV6-5; DNA: TGTGCCAGCAGTTACGTCCGGGGGCAAGAGACCCAGTACTTC; CDR3: CASSYVRGQETQYF
size: -; D: -; length: 14; J: TRBJ1-5; V: TRBV28; DNA: TGTGCCAGCATTTCAGGTTATAGCAATCAGCCCCAGCATTTT; CDR3: CASISGYSNQPQHF
size: few; D: -; length: 15; J: TRBJ2-1; V: TRBV7-9; DNA: TGTGCCAGCAGCTTTCGAGGACGATCGTACAATGAGCAGTTCTTC; CDR3: CASSFRGRSYNEQFF
size: -; D: TRBD2; length: 20; J: TRBJ2-5; V: TRBV4-2; DNA: TGTGCCAGCAGCCAAGCGAGCGGACTAGGGCGCGGGAGGGCCGGGGAGACCCAGTACTTC; CDR3: CASSQASGLGRGRAGETQYF
size: -; D: -; length: 13; J: TRBJ2-2; V: TRBV24-1; DNA: TGTGCCACCTCGGGCCGGAACACCGGGGAGCTGTTTTTT; CDR3: CATSGRNTGELFF
size: -; D: -; length: 16; J: TRBJ2-1; V: TRBV11-2; DNA: TGTGCCAGCAGCTTAGGGTTGCGGGCGAAGGGCGGTGAGCAGTTCTTC; CDR3: CASSLGLRAKGGEQFF
size: few; D: -; length: 12; J: TRBJ1-6; V: TRBV2; DNA: TGTGCCAGCAGTGATATCGGTTCACCCCTCCACTTT; CDR3: CASSDIGSPLHF
size: -; D: -; length: 16; J: TRBJ1-1; V: TRBV23-1; DNA: TGCGCCAGCAGTCAAACCCGGGACAACATGAACACTGAAGCTTTCTTT; CDR3: CASSQTRDNMNTEAFF
size: few; D: TRBD2; length: 18; J: TRBJ2-7; V: TRBV4-1; DNA: TGCGCCAGCAGCCAAGCGGTCGGGACTAGCGGGGGTAGCTACGAGCAGTACTTC; CDR3: CASSQAVGTSGGSYEQYF
size: once; D: TRBD2; length: 16; J: TRBJ2-1; V: TRBV6-1; DNA: TGTGCCAGCACCATGCTGCCTAGCGGGAGTCGGAATGAGCAGTTCTTC; CDR3: CASTMLPSGSRNEQFF
size: few; D: TRBD1; length: 16; J: TRBJ1-5; V: TRBV7-2; DNA: TGTGCCAGCAGCCGGGACAGGCCTACGGGGAATCAGCCCCAGCATTTT; CDR3: CASSRDRPTGNQPQHF
size: few; D: -; length: 12; J: TRBJ1-1; V: TRBV20-1; DNA: TGCAGTGCTAGAGGTCTGAACACTGAAGCTTTCTTT; CDR3: CSARGLNTEAFF
size: -; D: -; length: 15; J: TRBJ2-7; V: TRBV5-1; DNA: TGCGCCAGCAGCTCTTCCCACGGGGGCGTATACGAGCAGTACTTC; CDR3: CASSSSHGGVYEQYF
size: many; D: -; length: 14; J: TRBJ1-1; V: TRBV5-6; DNA: TGTGCCAGCAGCTTGCGTCCAGGGAGGACTGAAGCTTTCTTT; CDR3: CASSLRPGRTEAFF
size: -; D: -; length: 13; J: TRBJ2-4; V: TRBV9; DNA: TGTGCCAGCAGCGAAGGGACCGCCGGGATTCAGTACTTC; CDR3: CASSEGTAGIQYF
size: few; D: -; length: 14; J: TRBJ1-5; V: TRBV20-1; DNA: TGCAGTGCGACGACAGGTGGGGGCAATCAGCCCCAGCATTTT; CDR3: CSATTGGGNQPQHF
size: many; D: -; length: 17; J: TRBJ2-1; V: TRBV5-1; DNA: TGCGCCAGCAGCTTGGTCATTAGCGAGAGCTCCTACAATGAGCAGTTCTTC; CDR3: CASSLVISESSYNEQFF
size: -; D: -; length: 14; J: TRBJ1-2; V: TRBV7-9; DNA: TGTGCCAGCAGCTTAGCAGCGTCGGACTATGGCTACACCTTC; CDR3: CASSLAASDYGYTF
size: many; D: TRBD2; length: 13; J: TRBJ2-1; V: TRBV4-3; DNA: TGCGCCAGCAGCCATGGACTAGACAATGAGCAGTTCTTC; CDR3: CASSHGLDNEQFF
size: -; D: -; length: 16; J: TRBJ1-2; V: TRBV5-1; DNA: TGCGCCAGCAGCCCCAGACAGGTCGGAGGCTATTCGGGCTACACCTTC; CDR3: CASSPRQVGGYSGYTF
size: -; D: TRBD2; length: 15; J: TRBJ2-7; V: TRBV20-1; DNA: TGCAGTGCGATTAGCAAGCGGGAGGGCCTTTACGAGCAGTACTTC; CDR3: CSAISKREGLYEQYF
size: many; D: -; length: 15; J: TRBJ1-5; V: TRBV6-2/TRBV6-3; DNA: TGTGCCAGCAGCCGGCACGAGGATAGCAATCAGCCCCAGCATTTT; CDR3: CASSRHEDSNQPQHF
size: -; D: -; length: 18; J: TRBJ1-5; V: TRBV19; DNA: TGTGCCAGTAGTTACGGAGGTTATGCGGTTGTCAGCAATCAGCCCCAGCATTTT; CDR3: CASSYGGYAVVSNQPQHF
size: -; D: -; length: 15; J: TRBJ2-5; V: TRBV7-6; DNA: TGTGCCAGCAGCTTAGATTCCCGACTCCAAGAGACCCAGTACTTC; CDR3: CASSLDSRLQETQYF